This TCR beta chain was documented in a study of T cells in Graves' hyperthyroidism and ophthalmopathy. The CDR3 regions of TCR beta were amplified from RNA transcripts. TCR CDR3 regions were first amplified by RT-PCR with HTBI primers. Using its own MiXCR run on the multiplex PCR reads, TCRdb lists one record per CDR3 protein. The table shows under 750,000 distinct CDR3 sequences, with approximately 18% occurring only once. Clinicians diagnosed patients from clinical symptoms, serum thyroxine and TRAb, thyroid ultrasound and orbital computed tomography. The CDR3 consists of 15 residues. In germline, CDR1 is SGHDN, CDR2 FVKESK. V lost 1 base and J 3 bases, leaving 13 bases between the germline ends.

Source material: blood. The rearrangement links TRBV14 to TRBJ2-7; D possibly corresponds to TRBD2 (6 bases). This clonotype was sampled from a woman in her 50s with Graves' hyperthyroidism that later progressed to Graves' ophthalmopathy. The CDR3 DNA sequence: TGTGCCAGCAGCCAAGGGGGGGTGACCCTCTACGAGCAGTACTTC. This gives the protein CASSQGGVTLYEQYF.